This is a list of T cell receptor beta chains from one sample in a study of shared clonotypes between healthy human individuals. Data came from immunoSEQ multiplex PCR; TCRdb stores just in-frame clones and leaves some out. This table has millions of clones, about 95% appearing once. Material: naive CD8+ T cells sorted from blood. These receptors were collected from a man between 18 and 29 years old in good health. CDR3s include the opening cysteine and the closing phenylalanine or tryptophan. Fields, in order: clone size, V gene, J gene, CDR3 protein. Expanded clones get a size class; other rows say once, few or many, or leave the size out.

>-|TRBV28|TRBJ1-1
CASNLGASKAFF
>-|TRBV5-1|TRBJ2-4
CASSLDLAGDPYIQYF
>-|TRBV28|TRBJ2-1
CASSLYRNEQFF
>-|TRBV6-5|TRBJ1-1
CASSSWTGFSTEAFF
>-|TRBV2|TRBJ2-7
CASRGQGRSYEQYF
>-|TRBV2|TRBJ2-2
CASSDPGANTGELFF
>-|TRBV10-2|TRBJ2-1
CASSGEGAYNEQFF
>-|TRBV11-2|TRBJ1-4
CASSLDVNREGFQNEKLFF
>-|TRBV4-1|TRBJ2-2
CASSQDGASSGELFF
>-|TRBV4-1|TRBJ1-5
CASSQEGQGAGDQPQHF
>-|TRBV5-8|TRBJ2-7
CASSSGHLPLYEQYF
>once|TRBV5-6|TRBJ1-5
CASSFGTNQPQHF
>-|TRBV7-9|TRBJ2-7
CASSLDTYEQYF
>-|TRBV10-1|TRBJ2-3
CASSEGLTDTQYF
>-|TRBV5-1|TRBJ2-4
CASSLRSLASPEERYIQYF
>-|TRBV11-2|TRBJ2-2
CASNDPGGELFF
>-|TRBV28|TRBJ1-2
CASTQTGDSYGYTF
>-|TRBV28|TRBJ1-5
CASTISGVAGPQHF
>-|TRBV5-1|TRBJ2-5
CASSLTGFQETQYF
>-|TRBV7-9|TRBJ2-1
CASLRYNEQFF
>-|TRBV2|TRBJ2-3
CASSEGGNGDTDTQYF
>-|TRBV5-1|TRBJ2-6
CASSLGRGITSSGANVLTF
>many|TRBV5-4|TRBJ2-5
CASSGEEDQYF
>-|TRBV28|TRBJ1-1
CASSLPTVGGMNTEAFF
>-|TRBV27|TRBJ1-2
CASSLLSGVGYTF
>-|TRBV11-1|TRBJ2-7
CASSLQGVGYEQYF
>once|TRBV2|TRBJ2-3
CASSEVGTRADTQYF
>-|TRBV11-3|TRBJ2-1
CASSLTGEWGNEQFF
>once|TRBV7-6|TRBJ2-2
CASSHSPEDTGELFF
>-|TRBV9|TRBJ1-3
CASSVGTGISGNTIYF
>-|TRBV4-1|TRBJ2-1
CASSQDPGLNEQFF
>-|TRBV5-1|TRBJ1-2
CASSLANYNYGYTF
>-|TRBV10-1|TRBJ2-7
CASSVAGTYEQYF
>-|TRBV4-3|TRBJ2-7
CASSHGFSYEQYF
>-|TRBV4-3|TRBJ2-1
CASSQRLAGEGTQFF
>-|TRBV9|TRBJ2-3
CASSVRPDRVTDTQYF
>-|TRBV6-1|TRBJ1-5
CASSERQGAYNQPQHF
>-|TRBV4-1|TRBJ2-1
CASSQQGPGGSYNEQFF
>-|TRBV28|TRBJ1-2
CASTTIVEVEPYGYTF
>-|TRBV6-1|TRBJ2-7
CASSPLGSPNYEQYF
>-|TRBV23-1|TRBJ2-3
CASSPQGPHTFTDTQYF
>-|TRBV6-5|TRBJ2-2
CASRSFPNTGELFF
>-|TRBV6-5|TRBJ1-2
CASSPAPRDYTF
>-|TRBV28|TRBJ1-1
CASSFGSGAFF
>-|TRBV5-4|TRBJ1-2
CASTGPGYGYTF
>-|TRBV9|TRBJ2-1
CASSVEVGGSGRYNEQFF
>-|TRBV7-2|TRBJ2-7
CASSYDLSSYEQYF
>-|TRBV30|TRBJ2-1
CAWETGPLNEQFF
>-|TRBV29-1|TRBJ2-7
CSVVPGTGPSYEQYF
>-|TRBV19|TRBJ2-1
CASSMGAGVNEQFF
>-|TRBV29-1|TRBJ1-2
CSVDEGGAGYTF
>-|TRBV10-3|TRBJ1-4
CAISEGGANEKLFF